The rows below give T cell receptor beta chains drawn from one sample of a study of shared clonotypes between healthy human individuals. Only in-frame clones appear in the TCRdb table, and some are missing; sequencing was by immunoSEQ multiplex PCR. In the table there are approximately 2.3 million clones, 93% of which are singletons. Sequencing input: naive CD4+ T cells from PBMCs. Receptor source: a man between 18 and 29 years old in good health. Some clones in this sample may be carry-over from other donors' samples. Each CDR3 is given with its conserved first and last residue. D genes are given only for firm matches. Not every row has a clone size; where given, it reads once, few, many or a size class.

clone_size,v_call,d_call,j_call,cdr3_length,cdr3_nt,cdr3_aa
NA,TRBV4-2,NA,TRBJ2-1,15,TGTGCCAGCAGCCAAAACTCCGTTGCCTTGGGTGAGCAGTTCTTC,CASSQNSVALGEQFF
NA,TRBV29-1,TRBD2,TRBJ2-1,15,TGCAGCGTTGACCGGGCTAGCGGGAGATTCGGTGAGCAGTTCTTC,CSVDRASGRFGEQFF
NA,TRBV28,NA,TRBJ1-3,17,TGTGCCAGCAGCTCAATCCAGGGGAATGGGGCTGGAAACACCATATATTTT,CASSSIQGNGAGNTIYF
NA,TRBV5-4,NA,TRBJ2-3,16,TGTGCCAGCAGCTTGAGTGACTATCTTAGCACAGATACGCAGTATTTT,CASSLSDYLSTDTQYF
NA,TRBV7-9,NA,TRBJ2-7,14,TGTGCCAGCAGCCCCCCTGGGCAAAACCACGAGCAGTACTTC,CASSPPGQNHEQYF
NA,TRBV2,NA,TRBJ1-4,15,TGTACCAGCAGTAGCGCGGGTAGCCCTAATGAAAAACTGTTTTTT,CTSSSAGSPNEKLFF
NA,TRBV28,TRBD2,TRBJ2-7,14,TGTGCCAGCAGTTTCAGGGAGGGGCCAGCGAAGCAGTACTTC,CASSFREGPAKQYF
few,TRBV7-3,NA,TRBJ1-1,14,TGTGCCAGCACCTATAGACGGTGGAGGACTGAAGCTTTCTTT,CASTYRRWRTEAFF
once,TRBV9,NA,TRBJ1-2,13,TGTGCCAGCGGACAGAGGTCCAGCTATGGCTACACCTTC,CASGQRSSYGYTF
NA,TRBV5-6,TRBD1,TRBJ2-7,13,TGTGCCAGCAGCTCGGACAGGGGCTACGAGCAGTACTTC,CASSSDRGYEQYF
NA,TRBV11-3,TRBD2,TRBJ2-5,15,TGTGCCAGCAGCTTGGGACTAGCGGGAGAGGAGACCCAGTACTTC,CASSLGLAGEETQYF
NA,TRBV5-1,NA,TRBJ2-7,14,TGCGCCAGCAGCCGATTGGAGGGAGCCGACGAGCAGTACTTC,CASSRLEGADEQYF
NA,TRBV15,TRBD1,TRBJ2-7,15,TGTGCCACCAGCAGGGCAGGGACAGGGTCCTACGAGCAGTACTTC,CATSRAGTGSYEQYF
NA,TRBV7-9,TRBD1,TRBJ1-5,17,TGTGCCAGCAGCTTATGGACAGGGGGCGCTTCCGGTCAGCCCCAGCATTTT,CASSLWTGGASGQPQHF
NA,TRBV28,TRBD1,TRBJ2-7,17,TGTGCCAGCAGTTTCTCCACCCTAGGCGGGACAGGTTACGAGCAGTACTTC,CASSFSTLGGTGYEQYF
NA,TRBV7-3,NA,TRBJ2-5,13,TGTGCCAGCAGCTACCACAGCCAAGAGACCCAGTACTTC,CASSYHSQETQYF
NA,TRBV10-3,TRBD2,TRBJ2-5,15,TGTGCCATCAGCGAACGGGCCCGGGGGGAAGAGACCCAGTACTTC,CAISERARGEETQYF
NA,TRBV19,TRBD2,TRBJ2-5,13,TGTGCCAGTGCACTAGCGGGAGGTGAGACCCAGTACTTC,CASALAGGETQYF
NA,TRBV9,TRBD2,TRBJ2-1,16,TGTGCCAGCAGCACGACCACCCTCGGGAGGTTCAGTGAGCAGTTCTTC,CASSTTTLGRFSEQFF
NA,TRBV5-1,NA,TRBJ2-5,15,TGCGCCAGCAGCCTCCGACTCGCAGCTCAAGAGACCCAGTACTTC,CASSLRLAAQETQYF
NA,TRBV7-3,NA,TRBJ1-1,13,TGTGCCAGCAGCCAGATGAGCCAGGTCGGGGCTTTCTTT,CASSQMSQVGAFF
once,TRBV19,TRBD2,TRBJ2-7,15,TGTGCCAGTAGTTTGTCCGGGACTAGCGGCTACGAGCAGTACTTC,CASSLSGTSGYEQYF
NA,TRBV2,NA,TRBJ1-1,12,TGTGCCAGCAGACAGGGCTTAACTGAAGCTTTCTTT,CASRQGLTEAFF
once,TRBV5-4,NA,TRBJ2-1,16,TGTGCCAGCAGGCCCTACGCCGGGACGGACCGGGTTGAGCAGTTCTTC,CASRPYAGTDRVEQFF
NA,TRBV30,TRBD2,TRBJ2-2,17,TGTGCCTGGAGTACATTCGTTAACAAGCGGGGCTCGGGGGAGCTGTTTTTT,CAWSTFVNKRGSGELFF
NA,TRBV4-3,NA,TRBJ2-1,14,TGCGCCAGCAGCCAAGCGTCTATGAGGAATGAGCAGTTCTTC,CASSQASMRNEQFF
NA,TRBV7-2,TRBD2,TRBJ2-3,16,TGTGCCAGCAGCCCCCCTGGCGGGAGGACCCCAGATACGCAGTATTTT,CASSPPGGRTPDTQYF
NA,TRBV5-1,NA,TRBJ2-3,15,TGCGCCAGCAGCTTTGCTCGGACAGTCACAGATACGCAGTATTTT,CASSFARTVTDTQYF
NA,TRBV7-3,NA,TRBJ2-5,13,TGTGCCAGCAGCTTACTAGCTCAAGAGACCCAGTACTTC,CASSLLAQETQYF
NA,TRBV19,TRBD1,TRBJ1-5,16,TGTGCCAGTAGTGGAGGGGGACAGGGCTCTAATCAGCCCCAGCATTTT,CASSGGGQGSNQPQHF